Sequencing of this T cell receptor (beta chain) was carried out in a study of type 1 regulatory T cells. On the study more broadly: An in vitro protocol generated T-allo10, a Tr1-enriched, alloantigen-specific CD4 T cell product.

This clonotype is judged large. Its antigen is unidentified. TCRdb fed the reads into MiXCR, producing one record per CDR3 protein. The sample consists of 25,000 or so distinct CDR3 sequences, approximately 44% of them appearing once. Deletions cut 7 bases from V and 4 bases from J, with 5 bases between. This CDR3 region has 11 residues. Germline CDR1 reads SEHNR; CDR2 reads FQNEAQ (reference sequence). This clonotype was sampled from a human donor in good health. The V and J genes are TRBV7-9 and TRBJ2-1; D possibly corresponds to TRBD1 (5 bases). The sequenced sample consisted of cultured T cells, either the whole culture or a sorted T cell fraction (not recorded which). The chain's CDR3 is CASNRYNEQFF. In nucleotides, the CDR3 is TGTGCCAGCAACAGGTACAATGAGCAGTTCTTC. Combining the CDR3 with reference TRBV7-9 and TRBJ2-1 gives the whole variable domain DTGVSQNPRHKITKRGQNVTFRCDPISEHNRLYWYRQTLGQGPEFLTYFQNEAQLEKSRLLSDRFSAERPKGSFSTLEIQRTEQGDSAMYLCASNRYNEQFFGPGTRLTVL.